Described below is a single T cell receptor (beta chain) sequence and its context. Its antigen is not identified. These data belong to a study of CD8 T cells in Susac syndrome. The germline gives CDR1 MDHEN, CDR2 SYDVKM. The CDR3 is made up of 14 amino acids. The V gene end was trimmed by 10 bases and the J gene end by 6 bases; junction bases not matched to a gene: 11. Random-hexamer reverse transcription was applied to roughly 0.5 to 1 ug RNA. TCRdb itself ran the immunoSEQ multiplex PCR reads through MiXCR, one entry per CDR3 protein. The top ten hold approximately 0.1% of the sample, which has roughly 180,000 distinct CDR3 sequences, over 85% seen once. Overall study findings and caveats: As acknowledged by the study, its TCR sequencing and HLA analysis included a relatively small number of individuals.

CD8+ and CD4+ T cells from blood underwent TCR beta sequencing, which was carried out in a high-throughput format. Sequencing was performed on CD4+ T cells from PBMCs. The chain carries TRBV28 and TRBJ2-5; the match to TRBD1 covers 10 bases. This receptor was obtained from a human donor in good health. Here the CDR3 DNA reads TGTGCCACAAACCTTCGACAGGGGGCGCAGACCCAGTACTTC. This translates into CATNLRQGAQTQYF.